The rows below give T cell receptor beta chains drawn from one sample of a study of CD8 T cells in Susac syndrome. TCRdb ran MiXCR on the immunoSEQ multiplex PCR reads and lists one entry per CDR3 protein. The sample yields over 120,000 distinct CDR3 sequences, 85% to 95% seen once. Material: CD4+ T cells from PBMCs. Every receptor here comes from a human donor with Susac syndrome. Both conserved end residues are trimmed from each CDR3. D genes are given only for firm matches.

d_gene: TRBD1; j_gene: TRBJ1-5; v_gene: TRBV2; CDR3aa: ASSESTGGPSQPQH
d_gene: -; j_gene: TRBJ1-1; v_gene: TRBV12-3/TRBV12-4; CDR3aa: ASSLREGTEAF
d_gene: -; j_gene: TRBJ2-2; v_gene: TRBV20-1; CDR3aa: SAKEGGRLTGELF
d_gene: TRBD1; j_gene: TRBJ2-6; v_gene: TRBV2; CDR3aa: ASLPGQGYSGANVLT
d_gene: TRBD2; j_gene: TRBJ2-1; v_gene: TRBV7-9; CDR3aa: ASSPRTSGASYNEQF
d_gene: TRBD2; j_gene: TRBJ2-3; v_gene: TRBV3-1; CDR3aa: ASSPPGLAGHTQY
d_gene: -; j_gene: TRBJ1-5; v_gene: TRBV15; CDR3aa: ATSRPKDLPQH
d_gene: -; j_gene: TRBJ2-7; v_gene: TRBV18; CDR3aa: ASSPLRNSYEQY
d_gene: -; j_gene: TRBJ2-7; v_gene: TRBV29-1; CDR3aa: SVEEAGAGTYEQY
d_gene: -; j_gene: TRBJ1-1; v_gene: TRBV5-1; CDR3aa: ASSLATGNTEAF
d_gene: -; j_gene: TRBJ2-5; v_gene: TRBV5-6; CDR3aa: ASMTRDGGPETQY
d_gene: -; j_gene: TRBJ2-3; v_gene: TRBV27; CDR3aa: ASSFQRAPPRTQY
d_gene: TRBD1; j_gene: TRBJ1-1; v_gene: TRBV5-4; CDR3aa: ASRRTGQGRTEAF
d_gene: -; j_gene: TRBJ2-3; v_gene: TRBV20-1; CDR3aa: SARDGGAADTQY
d_gene: -; j_gene: TRBJ1-2; v_gene: TRBV29-1; CDR3aa: SVDRDRLGYT
d_gene: TRBD1; j_gene: TRBJ2-7; v_gene: TRBV5-1; CDR3aa: ASSLTGDHEQY
d_gene: -; j_gene: TRBJ1-5; v_gene: TRBV20-1; CDR3aa: SGTDDSNQPQH
d_gene: TRBD2; j_gene: TRBJ2-1; v_gene: TRBV7-3; CDR3aa: ASSLTFPAGGNNEQF